Below, 28 T cell receptor beta chains from the same sample are listed, as sequenced in a study of blood T cell repertoires in COVID-19. Measured with immunoSEQ multiplex PCR; TCRdb has only the in-frame clones, and not every one. The table records roughly 72,000 clones, about 80% of them present only once. Sequencing was performed on peripheral blood. Receptors were obtained from a woman older than 75 with acute or convalescent COVID-19.

The chain has TRBV24-1 and TRBJ1-2; D perhaps matches TRBD1 (6 bases). CDR3 size: 14 residues. V was cut by 7 bases and J by 7 bases, with 18 bases left in between. Per germline, CDR1 KGHDR and CDR2 SFDVKD. The CDR3 DNA reads as TGTGCCACCAGCCAATCACAGGGCTTGGGTGGCTACACCTTC. Translation gives CATSQSQGLGGYTF.

The CDR3 sequence is CASSFGIAFTDTQYF. CDR3 bases: TGCGCCAGCAGCTTTGGAATAGCGTTCACAGATACGCAGTATTTT. This chain links TRBV5-1 with TRBJ2-3, with D tentatively TRBD2 (5 bases). CDR3 length: 15 residues. Trimming stripped 2 bases from V and 2 bases from J, with 12 bases between. Germline V gives CDR1 SGHRS, CDR2 YFSETQ.

The J gene is TRBJ1-5, the V gene TRBV19; D is perhaps TRBD1 (5 bases). Trimming removed 5 bases at V and 2 bases at J, with 13 bases between. The germline V gene encodes CDR1 LNHDA and CDR2 SQIVND (reference sequence). CDR3 size: 15 residues. For the CDR3, the DNA is TGTGCCAGTAGTCCGGGGGGAGGGGGCAATCAGCCCCAGCATTTT. Translating it yields CASSPGGGGNQPQHF. Combining the CDR3 with reference TRBV19 and TRBJ1-5 gives the whole variable domain DGGITQSPKYLFRKEGQNVTLSCEQNLNHDAMYWYRQDPGQGLRLIYYSQIVNDFQKGDIAEGYSVSREKKESFPLTVTSAQKNPTAFYLCASSPGGGGNQPQHFGDGTRLSIL.

The sample holds many counts of this clone. This chain links TRBV19 with TRBJ2-7; 7 nucleotides align to TRBD1. V shed 5 bases, J shed 6 bases, and the junction held 4 bases outside the gene matches. Germline lookup yields CDR1 LNHDA and CDR2 SQIVND (reference sequence). This CDR3 is 12 amino acids long. DNA for the CDR3: TGTGCCAGTAGTTGGAACAGGGGCGAGCAGTACTTC. Amino acid sequence: CASSWNRGEQYF.

The chain is built from TRBV6-5 and TRBJ2-5, with 7 nucleotides matching TRBD1. The length of the CDR3 is 14 residues. The germline V gene has CDR1 MNHEY and CDR2 SVGAGI. Trimming cost V 7 bases and J 4 bases; bases outside gene matches: 9. CDR3 amino acids: CASTLGTARETQYF. DNA of the CDR3: TGTGCCAGCACCCTCGGGACAGCCCGAGAGACCCAGTACTTC.

The rearrangement links TRBV28 to TRBJ1-6; D unclear. The CDR3 is made up of 13 amino acids. Germline CDR1 and CDR2: MDHEN and SYDVKM. Trimming removed 7 bases at V and 7 bases at J, with 11 bases between. Here the CDR3 reads CASISGGNSPLHF. In nucleotides, the CDR3 is TGTGCCAGCATAAGCGGCGGGAATTCACCCCTCCACTTT.

This clone appeared once. The rearrangement links TRBV6-2 or TRBV6-3 to TRBJ2-2; 7 bases are a match to TRBD2. Germline CDR1 MNHEY, CDR2 SVGEGT. CDR3 length equals 18 residues. V was clipped by 3 bases and J by 0 bases; unmatched bases: 10. Here the CDR3 reads CASSYGEGTFANTGELFF. The CDR3 nucleotides read TGTGCCAGCAGTTATGGGGAGGGGACGTTCGCGAACACCGGGGAGCTGTTTTTT.

The chain recombines TRBV20-1 with TRBJ2-1; 8 bases fit TRBD2. There are 14 residues in the CDR3. Germline V gene data show CDR1 as DFQATT and CDR2 as SNEGSKA (reference sequence). V lost 3 bases and J lost 10; bases outside the gene matches: 11. The CDR3 here is CSASGLAAIWEQFF. CDR3 nucleotides: TGCAGTGCTAGTGGACTAGCCGCTATCTGGGAGCAGTTCTTC.

V gene TRBV7-6 combines with J gene TRBJ1-3; D is unresolved. This CDR3 has 15 residues. Germline V gene lookup returns CDR1 SGHVS and CDR2 FNYEAQ. Between the trimmed V and J ends, which lost 1 base and 5 bases, there was a span of 12 bases. The CDR3 nucleotides are TGTGCCAGCAGCTTAGACAGAGGGCGACGAAACACCATATATTTT. It translates to CASSLDRGRRNTIYF.

This clone was counted once. The V call is TRBV28, the J call TRBJ2-7, with 9 bases aligning to TRBD2. The CDR3 loop spans 16 amino acids. Per the germline V gene, CDR1 is MDHEN and CDR2 is SYDVKM. After removal of 2 bases from V and 5 bases from J, the junction contained 10 bases not matched to a gene. The DNA for the CDR3 is TGTGCCAGCAGTTTACTGGGCGGGAGGGCAATGGACGAGCAGTACTTC. This encodes CASSLLGGRAMDEQYF.

CDR3 sequence (DNA): TGTGCCAGCAGCCAAGTGGGCGGGGGGACCTACACAGATACGCAGTATTTT. This codes for CASSQVGGGTYTDTQYF. The rearrangement uses TRBV4-2 and TRBJ2-3, with 8 bases lining up with TRBD2. V lost 1 base and J lost 2; bases outside the gene matches: 8. Germline values: CDR1 LGHNA, CDR2 YNFKEQ. The CDR3 is made up of 17 amino acids.

The chain has TRBV10-3 and TRBJ2-3; D perhaps matches TRBD1 (6 bases). CDR1 ENHRY and CDR2 SYGVKD come from the germline V gene. The V and J ends lost 3 bases and 6 bases respectively, with 22 bases between them. This CDR3 is 17 amino acids long. CDR3 nucleotides: TGTGCCATCAGTGACAGGGGACACCTTCCGCTGGGGGATACGCAGTATTTT. Translated, it gives CAISDRGHLPLGDTQYF.

This chain joins TRBV6-2 or TRBV6-3 and TRBJ1-5, with D possibly matching TRBD1 (5 bases). CDR1 and CDR2 from the germline V gene are MNHEY and SVGEGT. CDR3 length: 14 amino acids. V lost 5 bases and J lost 9, with 17 bases in between. In DNA form, the CDR3 reads TGTGCCAGCAGTCCCCCCGGGGGAACTCGGCCCCAGCATTTT. This gives the protein CASSPPGGTRPQHF.

This clone was counted once. The V gene is TRBV5-1, the J gene TRBJ2-2; 7 nucleotides agree with TRBD1. This CDR3 has 14 residues. CDR1 SGHRS and CDR2 YFSETQ come from the germline V gene. V trimming: 4 bases; J trimming: 7 bases; junction bases outside the gene matches: 7. Here the CDR3 reads CASSGDSFFGELFF. The CDR3 coding sequence is TGCGCCAGCAGCGGGGACAGTTTTTTCGGGGAGCTGTTTTTT.

This rearrangement joins TRBV5-1 to TRBJ1-1; no firm D call. Germline lookup yields CDR1 SGHRS and CDR2 YFSETQ. The CDR3 sequence is 13 residues long. Trimming left V 4 bases short and J 1 base short, with 8 bases between. CDR3 in amino acids: CASSRRGNTEAFF. CDR3 in DNA: TGCGCCAGCAGCCGGAGAGGGAACACTGAAGCTTTCTTT.

The genes are TRBV10-3 and TRBJ2-3; possibly TRBD2 for D (6 bases). The CDR3 consists of 15 residues. Germline CDR1 ENHRY, CDR2 SYGVKD. V was clipped by 2 bases and J by 1 base, with 10 bases between them. DNA of the CDR3: TGTGCCATCAGTGAGGGCGGGATGGGCACAGATACGCAGTATTTT. Protein sequence: CAISEGGMGTDTQYF.

This chain uses TRBV7-9 with TRBJ1-2, with TRBD1 matching over 7 bases. Germline V gene data show CDR1 as SEHNR and CDR2 as FQNEAQ (reference sequence). After removal of 5 bases from V and 8 bases from J, the junction contained 8 bases not matched to a gene. CDR3 length: 13 residues. The CDR3 bases are TGTGCCAGCAGCCAGGGACAGCTCGTGGGCTACACCTTC. It specifies CASSQGQLVGYTF.

The rearrangement joins TRBV5-1 to TRBJ2-7; 11 bases match TRBD2. The CDR3 spans 18 residues. Germline V gene lookup returns CDR1 SGHRS and CDR2 YFSETQ. With 4 bases clipped from V and 0 bases from J, the junction kept 12 bases outside the gene matches. This CDR3 reads CASSPGTSGPGNSYEQYF. The CDR3 DNA sequence: TGCGCCAGCAGCCCCGGGACTAGCGGCCCAGGCAACTCCTACGAGCAGTACTTC.

This clone was counted once. This chain links TRBV7-2 with TRBJ2-1, with D perhaps TRBD1 (6 bases). This CDR3 comprises 14 residues. Deletions cut 1 base from V and 8 bases from J, with 12 bases between. The germline gives CDR1 SGHTA, CDR2 FQGNSA. Written as DNA, the CDR3 is TGTGCCAGCAGCTTAGGTTGGGGGCCGGATGAGCAGTTCTTC. Translated: CASSLGWGPDEQFF.

This clone was seen more than once but under ten times. The V and J genes are TRBV5-1 and TRBJ2-7; TRBD1 agrees at 9 bases. Germline trimming cut 4 bases from V and 4 bases from J; bases unmatched to any gene: 12. Germline V gene data show CDR1 as SGHRS and CDR2 as YFSETQ. The CDR3 has 16 amino acids. Written as DNA, the CDR3 is TGCGCCAGCAGCCGAACCGGACAGGGGTCGTCGTACGAGCAGTACTTC. Translation: CASSRTGQGSSYEQYF.

This clone was counted a few times. The chain has TRBV6-5 and TRBJ2-5; D is unresolved. V lost 7 bases and J lost 1, with 16 bases in between. This CDR3 contains 15 residues. CDR1 and CDR2 (germline): MNHEY, SVGAGI. This CDR3 reads CASIPYPGGQETQYF. In DNA form, the CDR3 reads TGTGCCAGCATTCCCTATCCAGGTGGCCAAGAGACCCAGTACTTC.

The chain has TRBV30 and TRBJ1-1; tentative D call: TRBD1 (5 bases). V was shortened by 2 bases and J by 6 bases, with 13 bases between the two germline ends. CDR3 size: 13 residues. The germline V gene has CDR1 GTSNPN and CDR2 SVGIG (reference sequence). In DNA, the CDR3 is TGTGCCTGGAGTCTGGGCAGGGTCGCTGAAGCTTTCTTT. Encoded protein: CAWSLGRVAEAFF.

The gene calls are TRBV25-1 and TRBJ1-4; 7 positions match TRBD1. The CDR3 has 14 residues. V shed 6 bases and J 8 bases; nucleotides not matched to a gene: 9. Per the germline V gene, CDR1 is MGHDK and CDR2 is SYGVNS. The CDR3 sequence: CASRGDSYLEKLFF. The CDR3, as DNA: TGTGCCAGCAGAGGGGACAGCTATCTGGAAAAACTGTTTTTT. Full variable domain (outside the CDR3, taken from reference TRBV25-1 and TRBJ1-4): EADIYQTPRYLVIGTGKKITLECSQTMGHDKMYWYQQDPGMELHLIHYSYGVNSTEKGDLSSESTVSRIRTEHFPLTLESARPSHTSQYLCASRGDSYLEKLFFGSGTQLSVL.

V gene TRBV7-8 combines with J gene TRBJ1-3; D unresolved. Trimming cost V 5 bases and J 3 bases, with 14 bases left between them. Germline V gene data show CDR1 as SGHVS and CDR2 as FQNEAQ. The CDR3 is made up of 15 amino acids. CDR3 sequence reads: CASSPNAGNGNTIYF. The CDR3 bases are TGTGCCAGCAGCCCAAACGCCGGGAATGGAAACACCATATATTTT.

This chain joins TRBV6-1 and TRBJ2-1; 12 nucleotides align to TRBD2. The CDR3 extends over 15 amino acids. J gave up 8 bases and V 1 base, and 3 bases lay outside the gene matches. From germline, CDR1 is MNHNS and CDR2 SASEGT. The CDR3 sequence is CASSEGLAGAYEQFF. Written as DNA, the CDR3 is TGTGCCAGCAGTGAAGGACTAGCGGGAGCCTATGAGCAGTTCTTC.

This clone was seen just once. The CDR3 region is CASSVTSGGGETQYF. In DNA, the CDR3 is TGCGCCAGCAGCGTGACTAGCGGGGGAGGGGAGACCCAGTACTTC. This sequence joins TRBV5-1 and TRBJ2-5; 12 nucleotides align to TRBD2. Trimming cost V 4 bases and J 5 bases; bases outside gene matches: 6. This CDR3 region has 15 residues. The V gene's germline CDR1 is SGHRS and CDR2 YFSETQ. Full variable domain (missing parts from reference TRBV5-1 and TRBJ2-5): KAGVTQTPRYLIKTRGQQVTLSCSPISGHRSVSWYQQTPGQGLQFLFEYFSETQRNKGNFPGRFSGRQFSNSRSEMNVSTLELGDSALYLCASSVTSGGGETQYFGPGTRLLVL.

This clone was seen only once. The chain carries TRBV2 and TRBJ2-7; D unresolved. This CDR3 region has 11 residues. Germline CDR1 SNHLY, CDR2 FYNNEI. V was clipped by 8 bases and J by 0 bases, with 5 bases between them. The CDR3: CASEASYEQYF. CDR3 nucleotide sequence: TGTGCCAGCGAGGCCTCCTACGAGCAGTACTTC.

J is TRBJ2-2 and V is TRBV4-1, with no clear D. Germline CDR1 reads MGHRA; CDR2 reads YSYEKL. V lost 1 base and J lost 2, with 8 bases in between. The CDR3 is made up of 15 amino acids. Written as DNA, the CDR3 is TGCGCCAGCAGCCAAGGGGCTACCAACACCGGGGAGCTGTTTTTT. It yields the protein CASSQGATNTGELFF.